The 22 T cell receptor beta chains below all came from one sample that was sequenced in a study of blood T cell repertoires in COVID-19. Clones were sequenced by immunoSEQ multiplex PCR, and TCRdb holds only the in-frame ones, with some missing. The data hold 150,000 to 200,000 clones, with around 85% observed a single time. Sequenced: peripheral blood. The receptors shown here come from a man in his 60s with acute or convalescent COVID-19.

J is TRBJ2-2 and V is TRBV5-1; D might be TRBD2 (6 bases). V shed 1 base and J shed 7 bases, with 14 bases lying between them. Germline V gene sequence: CDR1 SGHRS, CDR2 YFSETQ. The CDR3 has 15 amino acids. The CDR3 DNA sequence: TGCGCCAGCAGCTTGCACAGTTGGAGGGTCGGGGAGCTGTTTTTT. Translated: CASSLHSWRVGELFF.

This chain links TRBV5-1 with TRBJ2-1; TRBD2 aligns across 12 bases. The CDR3 is made up of 15 amino acids. The germline gives CDR1 SGHRS, CDR2 YFSETQ. V was clipped by 2 bases and J by 9 bases; unmatched bases: 6. The CDR3: CASSFRLAGVSEQFF. DNA of the CDR3: TGCGCCAGCAGCTTTAGACTAGCGGGAGTGAGTGAGCAGTTCTTC.

This clone showed up many times. The chain carries TRBV18 and TRBJ2-7; TRBD2 agrees at 8 bases. With V trimmed by 5 bases and J by 6 bases, 9 bases remained unmatched. This CDR3 contains 14 residues. Germline values: CDR1 KGHSH, CDR2 LQKENI. The CDR3 nucleotides read TGTGCCAGCTCAAAAACGGGAGGGAAGGGCGAGCAGTACTTC. Encoded protein: CASSKTGGKGEQYF.

The V call is TRBV28, the J call TRBJ2-5; tentatively, D is TRBD2 (5 bases). From germline, CDR1 is MDHEN and CDR2 SYDVKM. The CDR3 is 14 amino acids. V was trimmed by 8 bases and J by 2 bases, leaving 15 bases between them. The CDR3 loop is CASGTRRFQETQYF. The DNA of the CDR3 is TGTGCCAGCGGAACGCGGAGGTTTCAAGAGACCCAGTACTTC.

The V gene is TRBV18, the J gene TRBJ2-2, with a possible D match to TRBD1 (5 bases). Trimming pared 1 base from V and 6 bases from J, leaving 12 bases between. CDR3 length: 15 residues. CDR1 and CDR2 (germline): KGHSH, LQKENI. This CDR3 reads CASSPLDTGAGELFF. The DNA for the CDR3 is TGTGCCAGCTCACCACTGGACACAGGTGCCGGGGAGCTGTTTTTT.

This chain links TRBV25-1 with TRBJ1-4; unclear D gene. Per germline, CDR1 MGHDK and CDR2 SYGVNS. The V and J ends lost 2 bases and 8 bases respectively, with 15 bases between them. The CDR3 has 15 amino acids. CDR3 protein: CASSERGAVEEKLFF. The CDR3 DNA follows: TGTGCCAGCAGTGAAAGAGGTGCGGTCGAGGAAAAACTGTTTTTT.

The count of this clone is one. The V call is TRBV5-4, the J call TRBJ2-5, with unresolved D. The V gene lost 1 base and the J gene lost 0 bases, with 16 bases spanning the gap. This CDR3 region has 17 residues. Germline V gives CDR1 SGHNT, CDR2 YYREEE (reference sequence). The CDR3 region has the DNA TGTGCCAGCAGCTTGTATGTATCGGCGGCGTACCAAGAGACCCAGTACTTC. Its protein product is CASSLYVSAAYQETQYF.

This sequence joins TRBV5-1 and TRBJ2-1; possible D gene TRBD2, 5 bases. The CDR3 loop spans 14 amino acids. V lost 7 bases, J lost 3 bases, and 14 bases lay in between. CDR1 is SGHRS and CDR2 is YFSETQ in the germline V gene. The DNA of the CDR3 is TGCGCCAGCCGTTTGGACTCTAACTACAATGAGCAGTTCTTC. Encoded protein: CASRLDSNYNEQFF. Combining the CDR3 with reference TRBV5-1 and TRBJ2-1 gives the whole variable domain KAGVTQTPRYLIKTRGQQVTLSCSPISGHRSVSWYQQTPGQGLQFLFEYFSETQRNKGNFPGRFSGRQFSNSRSEMNVSTLELGDSALYLCASRLDSNYNEQFFGPGTRLTVL.

This chain joins TRBV7-8 and TRBJ2-6; D is undetermined. In germline, CDR1 is SGHVS, CDR2 FQNEAQ. Trimming took off 1 base at V and 2 bases at J, with 9 bases between the two ends. The CDR3 is 16 residues long. The CDR3 DNA sequence: TGTGCCAGCAGCTTAGGCAACAGAGCTGGGGCCAACGTCCTGACTTTC. This translates into CASSLGNRAGANVLTF.

This sequence joins TRBV19 and TRBJ2-3; 12 nucleotides agree with TRBD1. The CDR3 spans 15 residues. After removal of 8 bases from V and 5 bases from J, the junction contained 8 bases not matched to a gene. The germline V gene encodes CDR1 LNHDA and CDR2 SQIVND (reference sequence). Here the CDR3 DNA reads TGTGCCAGTCGCGGGGACAGGGGGCGCGGAGATACGCAGTATTTT. Translated, it gives CASRGDRGRGDTQYF.

The chain joins TRBV11-2 to TRBJ1-4, with 8 bases that match TRBD1. Per the germline V gene, CDR1 is SGHAT and CDR2 is FQNNGV. CDR3 length: 16 amino acids. The V segment lost 1 base and the J segment 7 bases; nucleotides outside the gene matches: 8. In DNA, the CDR3 is TGTGCCAGCAGCTTAGGAAACACAGGGGGAGGTGAAAAACTGTTTTTT. It yields the protein CASSLGNTGGGEKLFF.

This clone was observed a single time. The rearrangement uses TRBV11-2 and TRBJ1-2; 9 bases agree with TRBD1. V lost 2 bases to trimming and J lost 7 bases; unmatched junction nucleotides: 5. Per germline, CDR1 SGHAT and CDR2 FQNNGV. The CDR3 is made up of 14 amino acids. For the CDR3, the DNA is TGTGCCAGCAGCTTACAGGGACAGGGAAGTGGCTACACCTTC. It specifies CASSLQGQGSGYTF.

The genes are TRBV14 and TRBJ1-2; the D gene is possibly TRBD1 (6 bases). CDR3 length: 15 residues. Germline CDR1 reads SGHDN; CDR2 reads FVKESK. The V gene lost 5 bases and the J gene lost 2 bases, with 15 bases spanning the gap. CDR3 bases: TGTGCCAGCAGCATCACAGGGAAGGGAAACTATGGCTACACCTTC. Translation gives CASSITGKGNYGYTF.

The J gene is TRBJ2-3, the V gene TRBV6-1; D is uncertain. The CDR3 is made up of 14 amino acids. Per the germline V gene, CDR1 is MNHNS and CDR2 is SASEGT. The V and J ends lost 0 bases and 0 bases respectively, with 4 bases between them. This chain's CDR3 is CASSEAGSTDTQYF. The CDR3 DNA follows: TGTGCCAGCAGTGAAGCTGGCAGCACAGATACGCAGTATTTT.

CDR3 coding DNA: TGTGCCAGCAGCACACGACCCTTATCGGGACAGGCAGAAAAACTGTTTTTT. Translating gives CASSTRPLSGQAEKLFF. The genes are TRBV7-8 and TRBJ1-4; 8 bases agree with TRBD1. After removal of 5 bases from V and 8 bases from J, the junction contained 16 bases not matched to a gene. CDR1 is SGHVS, CDR2 FQNEAQ, per germline. This CDR3 comprises 17 residues.

This clone appeared a single time. The chain carries TRBV12-5 and TRBJ1-1; 8 nucleotides line up with TRBD1. The germline CDR1 and CDR2 sequences are LGHNT and FRNRAP. Trimming removed 3 bases from V and 2 bases from J; junction bases left unmatched: 5. The CDR3 is 15 amino acids. The CDR3 reads CASGLAGQANTEAFF. CDR3 bases: TGTGCTAGTGGTTTAGCGGGACAGGCAAACACTGAAGCTTTCTTT.

This chain links TRBV3-1 (or the pseudogene TRBV3-2) with TRBJ1-4; 9 bases match TRBD1. The CDR3 is 16 amino acids. The V and J ends lost 5 bases and 0 bases, in that order; junction bases with no gene match: 4. Germline V gene lookup returns CDR1 LGHDT and CDR2 YNNKEL (reference sequence). The CDR3 nucleotides are TGTGCCAGCAGCATTCGGACAGGGGCAACTAATGAAAAACTGTTTTTT. Translating it yields CASSIRTGATNEKLFF.

This clone was detected only a few times. The J gene is TRBJ1-5, the V gene TRBV2; TRBD1 matches 9 bases. The J segment lost 6 bases and the V segment lost 4 bases, leaving 13 bases of the junction unmatched. Germline V CDR1 and CDR2: SNHLY, FYNNEI. This CDR3 has 17 residues. CDR3 coding DNA: TGTGCCAGCAGTGGAGATCGTGGGACAGGGATCAGTCAGCCCCAGCATTTT. It codes for CASSGDRGTGISQPQHF.

The genes are TRBV5-1 and TRBJ2-5, with 16 bases aligning to TRBD2. Germline trimming cut 3 bases from V and 5 bases from J; bases unmatched to any gene: 7. This CDR3 spans 17 amino acids. CDR1 and CDR2 from the germline V gene are SGHRS and YFSETQ. The CDR3 loop is CASSSGTSGRARETQYF. CDR3 DNA sequence: TGCGCCAGCAGCTCTGGGACTAGCGGGAGGGCCCGTGAGACCCAGTACTTC.

The chain recombines TRBV28 with TRBJ2-7; maybe TRBD2 (7 bases). CDR1 MDHEN and CDR2 SYDVKM come from the germline V gene. The ends were cut back, 5 bases at V and 3 bases at J, with 17 bases in the middle. The CDR3 spans 15 residues. Written as DNA, the CDR3 is TGTGCCAGCAGTCCCGGGGGCGGGAGAGGCTACGAGCAGTACTTC. It translates to CASSPGGGRGYEQYF.

The chain carries TRBV28 and TRBJ2-7; D is possibly TRBD2 (6 bases). The CDR3 sequence is 15 residues long. Trimming removed 7 bases at V and 0 bases at J, with 16 bases between. CDR1 and CDR2 (germline): MDHEN, SYDVKM. The CDR3 sequence: CASMNSGTYSYEQYF. Written as DNA, the CDR3 is TGTGCCAGCATGAATAGCGGCACGTACTCCTACGAGCAGTACTTC.

This clone has more than one count but fewer than ten. The V and J genes are TRBV6-5 and TRBJ1-4; possibly TRBD1 for D (5 bases). This CDR3 has 14 residues. Germline V gives CDR1 MNHEY, CDR2 SVGAGI. V shed 6 bases and J shed 5 bases, with 13 bases lying between them. The CDR3 DNA reads TGTGCCAGCAGCCCCGGGGGGAGGAATGAAAAACTGTTTTTT. Its protein product is CASSPGGRNEKLFF.